The clone carrying this T cell receptor (beta chain) was detected a few times. V was cut by 4 bases and J by 4 bases, with 13 bases left in between. This CDR3 is built from 14 residues. Germline V gene data show CDR1 as KGHSH and CDR2 as LQKENI. Assay used: immunoSEQ multiplex PCR; TCRdb lists only in-frame clones, some missing. The table shows some 150,000 clones, with around four fifths occurring only once. The sample is drawn from a study of blood T cell repertoires in COVID-19. The sample comprised PBMCs or T cells enriched from blood (not recorded which). The chain is built from TRBV18 and TRBJ1-2; D remains unclear. The clonotype was recovered from a woman between 45 and 65 years old who had recovered from COVID-19. CDR3 DNA sequence: TGTGCCAGCTCACTTACGGAGGGAAGCTATGGCTACACCTTC. Protein product: CASSLTEGSYGYTF.